A single sample gave rise to the 15 T cell receptor beta chains below, sequenced in a study of T cell repertoires in cytomegalovirus infection. TCRdb redid the calling of the reads with MiXCR, one entry per CDR3 protein. Of about 530,000 distinct CDR3 sequences listed, 26% are singletons. Sample: PBMCs. The source of these receptors is a human donor in good health (CMV status not recorded). Some clones in this sample may be carry-over from other donors' samples.

This sequence joins TRBV7-3 and TRBJ2-1; 9 positions agree with TRBD2. Germline CDR1 is SGHTA and CDR2 is FQGTGA. The V segment lost 3 bases and the J segment 6 bases; nucleotides outside the gene matches: 6. There are 15 residues in the CDR3. In DNA form, the CDR3 reads TGTGCCAGCAGCTTTGCGGGAGGGCCCTCCAATGAGCAGTTCTTC. Its protein product is CASSFAGGPSNEQFF.

V usage is TRBV10-2 and J usage is TRBJ1-5, with no clear D. This CDR3 comprises 14 residues. V lost 9 bases to trimming and J lost 0 bases, with 12 bases between them. Germline CDR1 reads WSHSY; CDR2 reads SAAADI. The CDR3 loop reads CASTGSDSNQPQHF. In nucleotides, the CDR3 is TGCGCCAGTACGGGGAGTGATAGCAATCAGCCCCAGCATTTT.

This clonotype was counted ten times or more. The gene calls are TRBV6-5 and TRBJ1-2; TRBD1 matches 7 bases. The CDR3 has 14 amino acids. Trimming removed 2 bases from V and 4 bases from J; junction bases left unmatched: 4. Germline CDR1 is MNHEY and CDR2 is SVGAGI. The DNA of the CDR3 is TGTGCCAGCAGTTACATGGGACAGACCTATGGCTACACCTTC. Protein product: CASSYMGQTYGYTF.

This clonotype was found a few times. This chain uses TRBV5-4 with TRBJ2-3; 10 positions match TRBD2. Germline loops: CDR1 SGHNT, CDR2 YYREEE (reference sequence). This CDR3 region has 17 residues. Germline trimming cut 4 bases from V and 3 bases from J; bases unmatched to any gene: 11. CDR3 sequence reads: CASSDSRSGRSTDTQYF. The CDR3 DNA reads as TGTGCCAGCAGCGACTCCCGTAGCGGGAGGTCGACAGATACGCAGTATTTT.

The chain is built from TRBV5-5 and TRBJ2-3, with 11 positions matching TRBD2. V dropped 1 base and J dropped 2; count of bases not matched to a gene: 3. The CDR3 length is 16 residues. Germline assignment: CDR1 SGHKS and CDR2 YYEKEE (reference sequence). The CDR3 DNA is TGTGCCAGCAGCTTGTCGGGACTAGCGGACACAGATACGCAGTATTTT. Its protein is CASSLSGLADTDTQYF.

In nucleotides, the CDR3 is TGTGCCAGCAGAACGGGACTACCTACAGGCGAGCAGTACTTC. This encodes CASRTGLPTGEQYF. This sequence joins TRBV28 and TRBJ2-7, with 7 bases aligning to TRBD2. The CDR3 contains 14 residues. Germline V gene sequence: CDR1 MDHEN, CDR2 SYDVKM. V shed 6 bases and J 6 bases; nucleotides not matched to a gene: 11.

The rearrangement links TRBV7-8 to TRBJ2-3; the match to TRBD2 covers 9 bases. The CDR3 runs to 20 residues. Losses at the gene ends were 1 base for V and 1 base for J; bases not matched to a gene: 15. Per germline, CDR1 SGHVS and CDR2 FQNEAQ. CDR3 sequence (DNA): TGTGCCAGCAGCTTAGGGGCGCTAGCGGGGTCCTCTAGCGGCACAGATACGCAGTATTTT. It yields the protein CASSLGALAGSSSGTDTQYF.

This rearrangement joins TRBV6-5 to TRBJ2-7, with 8 bases identical to TRBD2. J lost 5 bases, V lost 6 bases, and 9 bases had no gene match. Germline CDR1 is MNHEY and CDR2 is SVGAGI. The CDR3 sequence is 14 residues long. The CDR3 sequence is CASRPRGGPHEQYF. In nucleotides, the CDR3 is TGTGCCAGCAGGCCCCGGGGGGGTCCCCACGAGCAGTACTTC.

This rearrangement joins TRBV12-3 or TRBV12-4 to TRBJ1-1; no clear D. Trimming cost V 6 bases and J 6 bases, with 11 bases left between them. This CDR3 has 12 residues. Here the CDR3 DNA reads TGTGCCAGCAGCCCCACAGTCCCTGAAGCTTTCTTT. Protein: CASSPTVPEAFF.

This clonotype was found many times. The rearrangement uses TRBV7-2 and TRBJ2-2, with D unresolved. The germline V gene encodes CDR1 SGHTA and CDR2 FQGNSA. The V end lost 1 base, the J end lost 0 bases, and 9 bases lay between the germline ends. This CDR3 region has 16 residues. The CDR3 DNA follows: TGTGCCAGCAGCTTAGTTACTGGCGCGAACACCGGGGAGCTGTTTTTT. As protein: CASSLVTGANTGELFF. The full variable domain, completed using reference TRBV7-2 and TRBJ2-2, is GAGVSQSPSNKVTEKGKDVELRCDPISGHTALYWYRQSLGQGLEFLIYFQGNSAPDKSGLPSDRFSAERTGGSVSTLTIQRTQQEDSAVYLCASSLVTGANTGELFFGEGSRLTVL.

This chain connects TRBV6-1 to TRBJ1-1, with D maybe TRBD1 (6 bases). The CDR3 length is 15 residues. Looked up from germline, CDR1 is MNHNS and CDR2 is SASEGT. V gave up 7 bases and J gave up 4 bases, with 19 bases separating them. CDR3 amino acids: CASIRGQQGSTEAFF. CDR3 coding DNA: TGTGCCAGCATCCGTGGACAGCAAGGTAGCACTGAAGCTTTCTTT.

At least ten counts were recorded for this clonotype. The V call is TRBV7-2, the J call TRBJ2-2; D gene unclear. In germline, CDR1 is SGHTA, CDR2 FQGNSA. The CDR3 loop spans 18 amino acids. V dropped 4 bases and J dropped 0 bases, with 18 bases sitting between them. This CDR3 reads CASSSSTLRRSNTGELFF. CDR3 in DNA: TGTGCCAGCAGCTCTAGTACCTTGCGACGGTCGAACACCGGGGAGCTGTTTTTT. Full variable domain (outside the CDR3, taken from reference TRBV7-2 and TRBJ2-2): GAGVSQSPSNKVTEKGKDVELRCDPISGHTALYWYRQSLGQGLEFLIYFQGNSAPDKSGLPSDRFSAERTGGSVSTLTIQRTQQEDSAVYLCASSSSTLRRSNTGELFFGEGSRLTVL.

The CDR3 DNA reads as TGTGCCAGCTCACCAGGGCGGGAGGTACGTGAGCAGTTCTTC. Its protein product is CASSPGREVREQFF. The chain has TRBV18 and TRBJ2-1, with 8 bases identical to TRBD2. The junction had 6 bases not matched to a gene; V was cut back by 2 bases and J by 9 bases. Germline V lookup: CDR1 KGHSH, CDR2 LQKENI. This CDR3 is 14 amino acids long.

The rearrangement joins TRBV20-1 to TRBJ1-1; D is undetermined. This CDR3 spans 13 amino acids. Germline CDR1 is DFQATT and CDR2 is SNEGSKA (reference sequence). V lost 6 bases and J 3 bases, leaving 14 bases between the germline ends. CDR3 amino acids: CSAQVPRYTEAFF. The CDR3 coding sequence is TGCAGTGCCCAGGTCCCGAGGTACACTGAAGCTTTCTTT.

This clonotype was detected many times. The V call is TRBV7-2, the J call TRBJ1-1, with a tentative D call TRBD1 (5 bases). V was cut by 2 bases and J by 5 bases, with 9 bases left in between. Germline V CDR1 and CDR2: SGHTA, FQGNSA. CDR3 length equals 13 residues. The CDR3, as DNA: TGTGCCAGCAGCTTATCAGGGAAAACTGAAGCTTTCTTT. It yields the protein CASSLSGKTEAFF.